The source of this T cell receptor beta chain is a study of shared clonotypes between healthy human individuals. General observations from the study: Genetic and exposure-history diversity was limited by the small donor number.

Deep-level assay runs were performed. TCRdb's copy holds only in-frame clones and misses some; the assay was immunoSEQ multiplex PCR. Among 850,000 to 1,100,000 clones listed, approximately 77% were seen once. The CDR3 has 14 residues. V shed 1 base and J 6 bases; nucleotides not matched to a gene: 7. Germline V gene sequence: CDR1 SQVTM, CDR2 ANQGSEA. This clone was counted once. Its matching antigen is unknown. The clonotype was recovered from a man aged 18 to 29 in good health. Some clones in this sample may be carry-over from other donors' samples. The material sequenced was memory CD4+ T cells from PBMCs. Described subset: CD45RA-negative fraction. The chain employs TRBV29-1 and TRBJ2-3; the match to TRBD2 covers 7 bases. CDR3 in amino acids: CSVEGGRAPDTQYF. The CDR3 nucleotides are TGCAGCGTTGAAGGGGGGAGGGCCCCGGATACGCAGTATTTT.